One T cell receptor beta chain is described in this entry. Antigen unknown. The junction shows a germline mismatch at one end, possibly a read error. Blood got drawn at baseline, again on cycle 4 day 1, and then on cycle 7 day 1. These data are taken from a study of OX40 agonist ivuxolimab in advanced cancers. Whole-study findings and limits: Specificity for antigen went undetermined in the expanded peripheral T cells.

Germline values: CDR1 LNHDA, CDR2 SQIVND (reference sequence). This CDR3 contains 11 residues. TCRdb keeps only in-frame clones here, not all; method: immunoSEQ multiplex PCR. The table records roughly 29,000 clones, 84% of them present only once. This specimen consisted of CD4+ or CD8+ T cells sorted from blood, obtained in a trial of the OX40 agonist ivuxolimab. This sequence joins TRBV19 and TRBJ2-2, with D hard to call. This sequence originates from an adult with an advanced solid tumor such as melanoma, head and neck, liver or kidney cancer. Here the CDR3 DNA reads TGTGCCAGTAGGAACGCCGGGGAGCTGTTTTTT. It yields the protein CASRNAGELFF.